The 28 T cell receptor beta chains in this list originate from one sample, sequenced in a study of OX40 agonist ivuxolimab in advanced cancers. Measured with immunoSEQ multiplex PCR; TCRdb has only the in-frame clones, and not every one. The sample consists of 50,000 to 75,000 clones, less than 90% of them appearing once. The sample was CD4+ or CD8+ T cells sorted from blood, taken in a trial of the OX40 agonist ivuxolimab. The receptors here all came from an adult with an advanced solid tumor such as melanoma, head and neck, liver or kidney cancer.

The chain recombines TRBV19 with TRBJ2-5, with D perhaps given as TRBD1 or TRBD2 (5 bases each). Germline loops: CDR1 LNHDA, CDR2 SQIVND (reference sequence). Trimming removed 11 bases at V and 5 bases at J, with 24 bases between. The CDR3 runs to 15 residues. Here the CDR3 reads CAVVAREADGETQYF. DNA for the CDR3: TGTGCCGTTGTGGCCAGGGAAGCGGATGGGGAGACCCAGTACTTC.

The rearrangement links TRBV10-3 to TRBJ2-7; no firm D call. V dropped 4 bases and J dropped 5 bases, with 6 bases sitting between them. CDR3 length: 11 residues. Germline V lookup: CDR1 ENHRY, CDR2 SYGVKD. The CDR3 loop is CAISVTNEQYF. The CDR3 region has the DNA TGTGCCATCAGTGTTACAAACGAGCAGTACTTC.

This chain connects TRBV18 to TRBJ1-6, with D maybe TRBD1 (6 bases). This CDR3 has 15 residues. The V end was cut by 0 bases, the J end by 7 bases, with 10 bases between. Germline V lookup: CDR1 KGHSH, CDR2 LQKENI. In nucleotides, the CDR3 is TGTGCCAGCTCACCACCGACAGGTCCGAATTCACCCCTCCACTTT. Amino acid sequence: CASSPPTGPNSPLHF. Full variable domain (remainder filled in from reference TRBV18 and TRBJ1-6): NAGVMQNPRHLVRRRGQEARLRCSPMKGHSHVYWYRQLPEEGLKFMVYLQKENIIDESGMPKERFSAEFPKEGPSILRIQQVVRGDSAAYFCASSPPTGPNSPLHFGNGTRLTVT.

The chain couples TRBV19 to TRBJ2-7, with 9 bases lining up with TRBD1. The CDR3 spans 14 residues. V dropped 7 bases and J dropped 4; count of bases not matched to a gene: 8. The germline CDR1 and CDR2 sequences are LNHDA and SQIVND (reference sequence). CDR3 DNA sequence: TGTGCCAGTAACCCAGGGACAGGGACTTACGAGCAGTACTTC. This encodes CASNPGTGTYEQYF.

V is TRBV18 and J is TRBJ1-6; no clear D gene. The V gene lost 0 bases and the J gene lost 7 bases, with 7 bases spanning the gap. The CDR3 loop spans 14 amino acids. The germline V gene encodes CDR1 KGHSH and CDR2 LQKENI. The CDR3 region is CASSPPHGNSPLHF. DNA of the CDR3: TGTGCCAGCTCACCACCCCATGGAAATTCACCCCTCCACTTT.

The rearrangement uses TRBV7-6 and TRBJ1-5; 8 bases match TRBD1. The CDR3 runs to 14 residues. With V trimmed by 4 bases and J by 5 bases, 4 bases remained unmatched. Germline loops: CDR1 SGHVS, CDR2 FNYEAQ. CDR3: CASSWQGADQPQHF. The CDR3, as DNA: TGTGCCAGCAGCTGGCAGGGGGCTGATCAGCCCCAGCATTTT.

The chain is built from TRBV9 and TRBJ2-2; D not resolved. V gave up 1 base and J gave up 8 bases, with 9 bases separating them. Germline assignment: CDR1 SGDLS and CDR2 YYNGEE. The CDR3 spans 13 residues. The CDR3 sequence is CASSVSAEGELFF. CDR3 DNA: TGTGCCAGCAGCGTATCCGCGGAGGGGGAGCTGTTTTTT.

In its sample, this clone was seen a few times. The rearrangement links TRBV7-9 to TRBJ2-7; D unresolved. CDR3 size: 12 residues. V gave up 6 bases and J gave up 1 base, with 7 bases separating them. The V gene's germline CDR1 is SEHNR and CDR2 FQNEAQ (reference sequence). The CDR3 spells CASRRDSYEQYF. The CDR3, as DNA: TGTGCCAGCAGAAGGGATTCCTACGAGCAGTACTTC.

This sequence joins TRBV27 and TRBJ2-5; D is possibly TRBD2 (6 bases). The J call is uncertain, as TRBJ2-7 better fits the DNA end. The CDR3 spans 15 residues. Germline CDR1 MNHEY, CDR2 SMNVEV (reference sequence). CDR3 protein: CASSLSFGGPYEQYF. CDR3 DNA sequence: TGTGCCAGCAGTTTATCGTTCGGGGGTCCCTACGAGCAGTACTTC.

This clone was found a few times. The V call is TRBV6-6, the J call TRBJ1-5; D is ambiguous. Germline V lookup: CDR1 MNHNY, CDR2 SVGAGI (reference sequence). V gave up 7 bases and J gave up 5 bases, with 18 bases separating them. The CDR3 has 15 residues. The CDR3, as DNA: TGTGCCAGCACTTTCTCCCATACCGGTCATCAGCCCCAGCATTTT. Encoded protein: CASTFSHTGHQPQHF.

This clone was observed once. The chain couples TRBV7-8 to TRBJ2-2; possible D gene TRBD1, 5 bases. Germline assignment: CDR1 SGHVS and CDR2 FQNEAQ. The CDR3 extends over 16 amino acids. V dropped 2 bases and J dropped 0 bases, with 10 bases sitting between them. CDR3 region: CASSLYRFTNTGELFF. The CDR3 bases are TGTGCCAGCAGCTTATACAGGTTCACGAACACCGGGGAGCTGTTTTTT.

The V gene is TRBV6-5, the J gene TRBJ1-2, with D tentatively TRBD1 (5 bases). Germline CDR1 and CDR2: MNHEY and SVGAGI. The CDR3 has 13 amino acids. Trimming shortened V by 5 bases and J by 5 bases, and 12 bases separated the two germline ends. CDR3 amino acids: CASSRLGAYGYTF. Written as DNA, the CDR3 is TGTGCCAGCAGTCGACTCGGGGCGTATGGCTACACCTTC.

The rearrangement links TRBV5-1 to TRBJ2-3, with D hard to call. The CDR3 loop spans 18 amino acids. Trimming pared 0 bases from V and 1 base from J, leaving 18 bases between. CDR1 and CDR2 from the germline V gene are SGHRS and YFSETQ. The CDR3 DNA reads as TGCGCCAGCAGCTTGGCTGTTAGTATGGGTACGGGCACAGATACGCAGTATTTT. Protein product: CASSLAVSMGTGTDTQYF.

This rearrangement joins TRBV12-5 to TRBJ2-1; no clear D gene. CDR1 is LGHNT and CDR2 is FRNRAP in the germline V gene. Trimming took off 0 bases at V and 1 base at J, with 16 bases between the two ends. The CDR3 spans 18 residues. The CDR3 protein is CASGLVSGVLGSYNEQFF. In nucleotides, the CDR3 is TGTGCTAGTGGTTTGGTATCTGGGGTGCTTGGGTCCTACAATGAGCAGTTCTTC.

J is TRBJ2-5 and V is TRBV7-6, with D perhaps TRBD1 (5 bases). The V gene's germline CDR1 is SGHVS and CDR2 FNYEAQ. V was trimmed by 1 base and J by 5 bases, leaving 11 bases between them. CDR3 length: 14 residues. Here the CDR3 reads CASSLVSDSETQYF. The CDR3 nucleotides read TGTGCCAGCAGCTTAGTTTCCGACAGTGAGACCCAGTACTTC.

The rearrangement joins TRBV5-1 to TRBJ1-1; perhaps TRBD1 as D (6 bases). The V gene's germline CDR1 is SGHRS and CDR2 YFSETQ. V lost 1 base to trimming and J lost 8 bases, with 9 bases between them. The CDR3 covers 12 residues. The CDR3 protein is CASSLTGPEAFF. For the CDR3, the DNA is TGCGCCAGCAGCTTGACAGGGCCGGAAGCTTTCTTT.

The V call is TRBV27, the J call TRBJ1-1, with 7 bases lining up with TRBD1. This CDR3 contains 14 residues. Per germline, CDR1 MNHEY and CDR2 SMNVEV (reference sequence). Germline trimming cut 4 bases from V and 3 bases from J; bases unmatched to any gene: 5. CDR3 DNA: TGTGCCAGCAGTTCCACGACAGGGCACACTGAAGCTTTCTTT. Translation gives CASSSTTGHTEAFF.

This chain connects TRBV2 to TRBJ1-4; no clear D gene. V gave up 4 bases and J gave up 6 bases, with 12 bases separating them. CDR1 is SNHLY, CDR2 FYNNEI, per germline. This CDR3 has 14 amino acids. CDR3 nucleotide sequence: TGTGCCAGCAGTGGTCGCACAGCCGATGAAAAACTGTTTTTT. Translated, it gives CASSGRTADEKLFF.

This clone has more than one count but fewer than ten. The rearrangement links TRBV6-1 to TRBJ1-2; D is ambiguous. This CDR3 is built from 13 residues. CDR1 is MNHNS, CDR2 SASEGT, per germline. V lost 5 bases to trimming and J lost 4 bases, with 11 bases between them. The DNA for the CDR3 is TGTGCCAGCAGTCAGAGCGCGAGCTATGGCTACACCTTC. Its translation is CASSQSASYGYTF.

This clone was seen only a few times. V usage is TRBV5-1 and J usage is TRBJ2-3; the match to TRBD2 covers 10 bases. After removal of 2 bases from V and 0 bases from J, the junction contained 9 bases not matched to a gene. The CDR3 loop spans 18 amino acids. The germline V gene has CDR1 SGHRS and CDR2 YFSETQ. The chain's CDR3 is CASSFRTSGFLSTDTQYF. CDR3 coding DNA: TGCGCCAGCAGCTTTCGGACTAGCGGCTTCCTTAGCACAGATACGCAGTATTTT.

V gene TRBV28 combines with J gene TRBJ2-3, with D perhaps matching TRBD2 (5 bases). The CDR3 length is 14 residues. Germline CDR1 and CDR2: MDHEN and SYDVKM. Trimming pared 3 bases from V and 0 bases from J, leaving 7 bases between. DNA of the CDR3: TGTGCCAGCAGTTTCCCGGGAAGCACAGATACGCAGTATTTT. It is translated as CASSFPGSTDTQYF.

This rearrangement joins TRBV5-1 to TRBJ1-4, with no clear D. With 0 bases removed from V and 7 bases from J, the gap between germline ends came to 10 bases. Germline V gene data show CDR1 as SGHRS and CDR2 as YFSETQ. The length of the CDR3 is 14 residues. The CDR3 protein is CASSLAPDGEKLFF. CDR3 DNA sequence: TGCGCCAGCAGCTTGGCCCCTGATGGTGAAAAACTGTTTTTT.

The chain carries TRBV4-1 and TRBJ2-3; no clear D gene. Germline V gene sequence: CDR1 MGHRA, CDR2 YSYEKL. The CDR3 has 14 residues. The V gene lost 0 bases and the J gene lost 2 bases, with 6 bases spanning the gap. This CDR3 reads CASSQDEYTDTQYF. The CDR3 DNA is TGCGCCAGCAGCCAAGACGAGTACACAGATACGCAGTATTTT.

The chain recombines TRBV6-1 with TRBJ1-1; tentatively, D is TRBD1 (6 bases). Germline CDR1 is MNHNS and CDR2 is SASEGT. V was pared by 4 bases and J by 3 bases, with 12 bases between. The CDR3 loop spans 14 amino acids. The CDR3 coding sequence is TGTGCCAGCAGTGTACAGGGTAGTGACACTGAAGCTTTCTTT. This encodes CASSVQGSDTEAFF.

This chain joins TRBV5-4 and TRBJ2-3; 7 positions match TRBD2. The CDR3 is made up of 16 amino acids. The V gene end was trimmed by 0 bases and the J gene end by 3 bases; junction bases not matched to a gene: 7. From germline, CDR1 is SGHNT and CDR2 YYREEE (reference sequence). In DNA, the CDR3 is TGTGCCAGCAGCTTGGAGGGAGGGACTTCAACAGATACGCAGTATTTT. Translation: CASSLEGGTSTDTQYF.

The chain couples TRBV7-2 to TRBJ2-5, with D maybe TRBD1 (6 bases). The CDR3 totals 16 residues. V lost 5 bases to trimming and J lost 2 bases, with 18 bases between them. Germline-derived CDR1 and CDR2 are SGHTA and FQGNSA. In nucleotides, the CDR3 is TGTGCCAGCAGCCTCTCCCCCAGGGGAGCACAAGAGACCCAGTACTTC. This codes for CASSLSPRGAQETQYF.

As DNA, the CDR3 is TGTGCCAGCAGTACGCAGACAGGGGGTAAACCCTACGAGCAGTACTTC. It specifies CASSTQTGGKPYEQYF. The V call is TRBV28, the J call TRBJ2-7, with TRBD1 matching over 9 bases. With 5 bases clipped from V and 2 bases from J, the junction kept 10 bases outside the gene matches. The germline V gene has CDR1 MDHEN and CDR2 SYDVKM. The CDR3 runs to 16 residues.

This chain connects TRBV4-3 to TRBJ1-1; D is unclear. The V end was cut by 2 bases, the J end by 1 base, with 11 bases between. Germline V gene sequence: CDR1 LGHNA, CDR2 YSLEER. This CDR3 spans 15 amino acids. CDR3 DNA sequence: TGCGCCAGCAGCCAACACGCAGGTTCGAACACTGAAGCTTTCTTT. As protein: CASSQHAGSNTEAFF.